A single sample gave rise to the 16 T cell receptor beta chains below, sequenced in a study of early T cells in non-severe SARS-CoV-2 infection. TCRdb used MiXCR to reprocess the 5' RACE reads, holding one entry per CDR3 protein. In the table there are about 53,000 distinct CDR3 sequences, more than 10% of which are singletons. Source: whole blood, taken at baseline. Every receptor here comes from an adult who was a healthcare worker with PCR-confirmed SARS-CoV-2 infection or an uninfected control (not recorded which).

As concerns this clonotype: A much larger clone is a single base away; this may be a read error. V usage is TRBV11-3 and J usage is TRBJ2-1; 7 bases are a match to TRBD2. V lost 1 base, J lost 9 bases, and 9 bases stayed unmatched. CDR1 is SGHNT, CDR2 YENEEA, per germline. The CDR3 contains 15 residues. DNA of the CDR3: TGTGCCAGCAGCTTAGCACCGGGAGGTCGGAGTGAGCAGTTCTTC. Amino acid sequence: CASSLAPGGRSEQFF.

This clonotype was seen a few times. The chain couples TRBV7-9 to TRBJ2-4; the D is unclear. Trimming took off 5 bases at V and 1 base at J, with 9 bases between the two ends. Germline values: CDR1 SEHNR, CDR2 FQNEAQ (reference sequence). CDR3 size: 14 residues. CDR3 DNA: TGTGCCAGCAGCCCGATGGGGGCCAAAAACATTCAGTACTTC. Encoded protein: CASSPMGAKNIQYF. The variable domain in full, with the rest retrieved from reference TRBV7-9 and TRBJ2-4, is DTGVSQNPRHKITKRGQNVTFRCDPISEHNRLYWYRQTLGQGPEFLTYFQNEAQLEKSRLLSDRFSAERPKGSFSTLEIQRTEQGDSAMYLCASSPMGAKNIQYFGAGTRLSVL.

This chain links TRBV12-3 or TRBV12-4 with TRBJ1-5; D is unresolved. Trimming took 3 bases from V and 1 from J, leaving 10 bases between them. The CDR3 runs 15 residues. CDR3 region: CASSFRGGSNQPQHF. CDR3 nucleotide sequence: TGTGCCAGCAGTTTTCGCGGCGGAAGCAATCAGCCCCAGCATTTT.

There are a few counts of this clonotype. The J gene is TRBJ2-7, the V gene TRBV21-1. TRBV21-1 is an annotated pseudogene. The CDR3 spans 12 residues. CDR3 loop: CASSKGAIEQYF. The CDR3 DNA is TGTGCCAGCAGCAAAGGGGCTATCGAGCAGTACTTC.

This clonotype has a count of ten or more. The chain joins TRBV12-3 or TRBV12-4 to TRBJ2-1, with D possibly TRBD1 on 5 matching bases. The CDR3 runs 13 residues. Between the trimmed V and J ends, which lost 11 bases and 5 bases, there was a span of 16 bases. The CDR3: CAAGQGMNNEQFF. The CDR3 nucleotides are TGTGCCGCTGGGCAGGGCATGAACAATGAGCAGTTCTTC.

Concerning this clonotype: A read error is possible here, since a much larger clone lies one base away. The CDR3 region is CASSFYWLNTEAFF. CDR3 sequence (DNA): TGTGCCAGCAGTTTTTACTGGCTCAACACTGAAGCTTTCTTT. The chain combines TRBV12-3 or TRBV12-4 with TRBJ1-1; D remains ambiguous. The V and J ends lost 3 bases and 2 bases respectively, with 10 bases between them. The CDR3 is 14 residues long.

This sequence joins TRBV7-2 and TRBJ2-5, with D perhaps TRBD2 (5 bases). The CDR3 loop spans 16 amino acids. The V end was cut by 5 bases, the J end by 1 base, with 17 bases between. The germline V gene has CDR1 SGHTA and CDR2 FQGNSA. The CDR3 loop is CASSPRTLRSQETQYF. The CDR3 DNA follows: TGTGCCAGCAGCCCTAGGACTTTACGCTCCCAAGAGACCCAGTACTTC. Full variable domain (rest looked up from reference TRBV7-2 and TRBJ2-5): GAGVSQSPSNKVTEKGKDVELRCDPISGHTALYWYRQSLGQGLEFLIYFQGNSAPDKSGLPSDRFSAERTGGSVSTLTIQRTQQEDSAVYLCASSPRTLRSQETQYFGPGTRLLVL.

CDR3 sequence reads: CASSSPGGILAKNIQYF. CDR3 sequence (DNA): TGTGCCAGCAGCAGCCCCGGAGGGATACTAGCCAAAAACATTCAGTACTTC. The genes are TRBV11-2 and TRBJ2-4; D is possibly TRBD2 (6 bases). CDR1 is SGHAT and CDR2 is FQNNGV in the germline V gene. The CDR3 totals 17 residues. Trimming cost V 5 bases and J 0 bases, with 17 bases left between them.

J is TRBJ2-1 and V is TRBV7-7; no definite D call. This CDR3 has 13 residues. Germline values: CDR1 SSHAT, CDR2 FNYEAQ (reference sequence). V was clipped by 1 base and J by 9 bases, with 10 bases between them. In nucleotides, the CDR3 is TGTGCCAGCAGCTTAGAGTCTTTCGGTGAGCAGTTCTTC. Amino acid sequence: CASSLESFGEQFF.

The V gene is TRBV7-2, the J gene TRBJ2-5; D unclear. This CDR3 has 13 amino acids. The germline V and J ends were trimmed by 2 bases and 5 bases, with 9 bases remaining between them. Per germline, CDR1 SGHTA and CDR2 FQGNSA. The CDR3 region is CASSLNGGETQYF. For the CDR3, the DNA is TGTGCCAGCAGCTTAAATGGTGGGGAGACCCAGTACTTC.

This chain uses TRBV10-3 with TRBJ2-7; TRBD2 matches 8 bases. Trimming at V came to 4 bases and at J to 0 bases, leaving 11 bases not matched to a gene. The germline CDR1 and CDR2 sequences are ENHRY and SYGVKD. This CDR3 has 17 residues. CDR3 loop: CAISARSSGNSSYEQYF. DNA for the CDR3: TGTGCCATCAGTGCCCGCAGTAGCGGGAACAGCTCCTACGAGCAGTACTTC.

This rearrangement joins TRBV20-1 to TRBJ1-1; a weak D match, TRBD1 (5 bases). The CDR3 extends over 13 amino acids. Germline-derived CDR1 and CDR2 are DFQATT and SNEGSKA (reference sequence). V dropped 6 bases and J dropped 4 bases, with 15 bases sitting between them. The CDR3 DNA reads as TGCAGTGCCCCACCCCCCGGGGGCACTGAAGCTTTCTTT. It specifies CSAPPPGGTEAFF.

This clonotype was picked up a small number of times. This sequence joins TRBV4-2 and TRBJ2-2; D is unclear. The CDR3 covers 15 residues. V lost 1 base to trimming and J lost 5 bases, with 11 bases between them. Germline assignment: CDR1 LGHNA and CDR2 YNFKEQ. Here the CDR3 reads CASSQVSDWTGELFF. CDR3 in DNA: TGTGCCAGCAGCCAAGTTTCCGACTGGACCGGGGAGCTGTTTTTT.

The sample holds a few counts of this clonotype. The chain uses TRBV6-6 and TRBJ1-2, with D unresolved. The CDR3 spans 15 residues. Germline V gives CDR1 MNHNY, CDR2 SVGAGI (reference sequence). V was shortened by 4 bases and J by 10 bases, with 22 bases between the two germline ends. The CDR3 DNA is TGTGCCAGCAGTTTTAACGGGAATACGGACCGTGACTACACCTTC. Translating gives CASSFNGNTDRDYTF.

The rearrangement joins TRBV11-2 to TRBJ2-2, with D unclear. The germline V gene encodes CDR1 SGHAT and CDR2 FQNNGV. V gave up 2 bases and J gave up 5 bases, with 6 bases separating them. This CDR3 is 13 amino acids long. This CDR3 reads CASSLSATGELFF. CDR3 nucleotides: TGTGCCAGCAGCTTATCTGCGACCGGGGAGCTGTTTTTT.

This clonotype was picked up many times. This chain joins TRBV7-2 and TRBJ2-6; D not certain. Trimming pared 5 bases from V and 0 bases from J, leaving 8 bases between. Per germline, CDR1 SGHTA and CDR2 FQGNSA. There are 15 residues in the CDR3. CDR3 nucleotide sequence: TGTGCCAGCAGCCAGCTCAACTCTGGGGCCAACGTCCTGACTTTC. This translates into CASSQLNSGANVLTF.